The clone carrying this TCR beta chain was observed a single time. What it binds is not known. Germline values: CDR1 LGHNA, CDR2 YSLEER. V was trimmed by 4 bases and J by 4 bases, leaving 14 bases between them. The CDR3 contains 15 residues. These data belong to a study of T cell responses to AZD1222 COVID-19 vaccine. Study as a whole: The study pooled second doses at about 4 or about 12 weeks. Study-level findings and limits: Spike was spanned by vaccine-associated CD4 TCRs, with dominance at 160-218 and 743-854. Nearly half of spike-specific TCRs reportedly go after variant regions that carry no mutations. In a largely white British group with more females than males, clonal diversity was possibly underestimated.

Profiled with immunoSEQ multiplex PCR; TCRdb holds only in-frame clones, not every one. The table includes roughly 150,000 clones, roughly 90% detected once. This specimen was peripheral blood, taken on day 0 of AZD1222 vaccination. The chain links TRBV4-3 to TRBJ2-1, with D possibly being TRBD2 (6 bases). The receptor comes from an adult in good health. The CDR3 sequence is CASSPERATYNEQFF. The CDR3 nucleotides are TGCGCCAGCAGCCCCGAGCGGGCCACTTACAATGAGCAGTTCTTC.